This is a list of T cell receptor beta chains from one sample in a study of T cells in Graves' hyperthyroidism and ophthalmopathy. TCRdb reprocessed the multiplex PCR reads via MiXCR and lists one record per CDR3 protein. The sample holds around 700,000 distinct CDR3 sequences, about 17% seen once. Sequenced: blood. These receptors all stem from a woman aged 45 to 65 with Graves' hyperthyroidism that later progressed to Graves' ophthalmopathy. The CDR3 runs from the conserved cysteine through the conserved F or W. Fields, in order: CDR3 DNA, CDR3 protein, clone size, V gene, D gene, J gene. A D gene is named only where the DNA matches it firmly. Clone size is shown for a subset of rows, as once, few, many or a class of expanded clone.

TGTGCCAGTAGTGCGGGGTGGCGGAAAACCGACCGTGAGCAGTTCTTC,CASSAGWRKTDREQFF,few,TRBV19,NA,TRBJ2-1
TGTGCCAGCAGCGTAGCGTCTTACGGTAATTCACCCCTCCACTTT,CASSVASYGNSPLHF,many,TRBV9,NA,TRBJ1-6
TGTGCCAGCAGCGTCGCCTCCCAGACTGGTTTCGCCTATAATTCACCCCTCCACTTT,CASSVASQTGFAYNSPLHF,once,TRBV9,NA,TRBJ1-6
TGTGCCTGGGAGACAGGGGCCAATCAGCCCCAGCATTTT,CAWETGANQPQHF,many,TRBV30,TRBD1,TRBJ1-5
TGTGCCAGCGCACCGGGACTAGGAACAGATACGCAGTATTTT,CASAPGLGTDTQYF,many,TRBV18,TRBD2,TRBJ2-3
TGTGCCAGCAGTGTTTTCCGGACTCCCACAGATACGCAGTATTTT,CASSVFRTPTDTQYF,NA,TRBV2,NA,TRBJ2-3
TGTGCCAGCAGCCAAGTTCCTGAGACCCGCATTCAGTACTTC,CASSQVPETRIQYF,few,TRBV3-1,NA,TRBJ2-4
TGTGCCAGCAGCTTAGATAATGGGGCGCCCCTAAATGAGCAGTTCTTC,CASSLDNGAPLNEQFF,many,TRBV11-2,NA,TRBJ2-1
TGTGCCTGGAGTGCCGGGGGGGGTAATAATTCACCCCTCCACTTT,CAWSAGGGNNSPLHF,once,TRBV30,NA,TRBJ1-6
TGTGCCAGTTCCAGGGTAGGCGGCTACACCTTC,CASSRVGGYTF,NA,TRBV12-3/TRBV12-4,NA,TRBJ1-2
TGCGCCAGCAGCTTGGGAGGGGGGCACACTGAAGCTTTCTTT,CASSLGGGHTEAFF,many,TRBV5-1,NA,TRBJ1-1
TGTGCCAGCAGTTCTAGCGGGAGCTCCTACGAGCAGTACTTC,CASSSSGSSYEQYF,many,TRBV7-9,TRBD2,TRBJ2-7
TGTGCCAGCTTGCGGGGGACCCAGTACTTC,CASLRGTQYF,many,TRBV6-1,NA,TRBJ2-5
TGTGCCATCAGTGAGTGGGACGGCCCCTATGGCTACACCTTC,CAISEWDGPYGYTF,few,TRBV10-3,NA,TRBJ1-2
TGTGCCAGCAGTTACTCGGGACAACCCTATAATTCACCCCTCCACTTT,CASSYSGQPYNSPLHF,NA,TRBV6-2/TRBV6-3,NA,TRBJ1-6
TGTGCCAGCAGTTACGACTGGTCAAGTGGCACAGATACGCAGTATTTT,CASSYDWSSGTDTQYF,many,TRBV6-2/TRBV6-3,NA,TRBJ2-3
TGTGCCAGCGGTACCGGGACATCGAGGAATCAGCCCCAGCATTTT,CASGTGTSRNQPQHF,many,TRBV2,NA,TRBJ1-5
TGTGCCAGCAGCCGGGACAGGAGATTTTCGTCCTCCTACAATGAGCAGTTCTTC,CASSRDRRFSSSYNEQFF,few,TRBV7-9,TRBD1,TRBJ2-1
TGTGCCAGCAGCCAAGAGGTCCCCGGGACAGGGGGCTTGAACATTCAGTACTTC,CASSQEVPGTGGLNIQYF,NA,TRBV11-3,TRBD1,TRBJ2-4
TGTGCCAGCAGCCCCCAACCCGACAGGTGGGGAAATTATGGCTACACCTTC,CASSPQPDRWGNYGYTF,NA,TRBV6-1,NA,TRBJ1-2
TGTGCCAGCAGTTTGGGAGAGTCCTACGAGCAGTACTTC,CASSLGESYEQYF,few,TRBV27,NA,TRBJ2-7
TGTGCCAGTAGTATGGACAGGGGGAACGAAAAACTGTTTTTT,CASSMDRGNEKLFF,NA,TRBV19,TRBD1,TRBJ1-4
TGTGCCAGCAGTAAAGCCCCGACGAGACGCACTAATGAAAAACTGTTTTTT,CASSKAPTRRTNEKLFF,NA,TRBV6-1,NA,TRBJ1-4
TGCAGCGTTGAAGCCCTTCACAGGGATCCTAACTATGGCTACACCTTC,CSVEALHRDPNYGYTF,NA,TRBV29-1,NA,TRBJ1-2
TGTGCCAGCAGTGAGGCGACAGGGAATAATTCACCCCTCCACTTT,CASSEATGNNSPLHF,NA,TRBV25-1,TRBD1,TRBJ1-6
TGTGCCAGCAGCCTATGGAGGGGGGGCGCGAACACTGAAGCTTTCTTT,CASSLWRGGANTEAFF,many,TRBV5-5,NA,TRBJ1-1
TGTGCCATCAGTGAAGGTTCCGGGCAGTACTTC,CAISEGSGQYF,NA,TRBV10-3,NA,TRBJ2-7
TGTGCCAGCAGCACTATGGACGGCCGTACTAATGAAAAACTGTTTTTT,CASSTMDGRTNEKLFF,NA,TRBV9,NA,TRBJ1-4
TGTGCCAGCAGCATACCGGGACAGGGCTCTAATGAAAAACTGTTTTTT,CASSIPGQGSNEKLFF,NA,TRBV11-2,TRBD1,TRBJ1-4
TGCAGTGCTAGAGACCACGCAGTGAAACAAGAGACCCAGTACTTC,CSARDHAVKQETQYF,many,TRBV20-1,NA,TRBJ2-5
TGCAGTGCTTGGCTCCAGGGTGAGCAGTTCTTC,CSAWLQGEQFF,NA,TRBV20-1,NA,TRBJ2-1
TGTGCCGGATGGACTGGAGCTGGAAACACCATATATTTT,CAGWTGAGNTIYF,NA,TRBV18,NA,TRBJ1-3
TGTGCCAGCAGCTTAGCGGGTCGCAATCAGCCCCAGCATTTT,CASSLAGRNQPQHF,many,TRBV11-2,NA,TRBJ1-5
TGTGCCAGCAGCCAAGACAGACAGTTGCCCACAGATACGCAGTATTTT,CASSQDRQLPTDTQYF,many,TRBV3-1,NA,TRBJ2-3
TGCGCCAGCAGCTTGGAGGCAGGGGTGGGAGAAAAACTGTTTTTT,CASSLEAGVGEKLFF,NA,TRBV5-1,NA,TRBJ1-4
TGCAGTGCTAGGGACGGGGGGGCCTACAATGAGCAGTTCTTC,CSARDGGAYNEQFF,many,TRBV20-1,TRBD2,TRBJ2-1
TGTGCCAGTAGTACCACAGGGGCTGGCTACACCTTC,CASSTTGAGYTF,NA,TRBV19,TRBD1,TRBJ1-2
TGTGCCAGCAGCTTAGACAGAAATCACTATGGCTACACCTTC,CASSLDRNHYGYTF,many,TRBV11-3,NA,TRBJ1-2
TGTGCCAGCACAGACAGGGCGGAGTATGGCTACACCTTC,CASTDRAEYGYTF,once,TRBV6-1,TRBD1,TRBJ1-2
TGTGCCAGCAGCAGGACAGGGGATAGCAATCAGCCCCAGCATTTT,CASSRTGDSNQPQHF,many,TRBV5-1,TRBD1,TRBJ1-5